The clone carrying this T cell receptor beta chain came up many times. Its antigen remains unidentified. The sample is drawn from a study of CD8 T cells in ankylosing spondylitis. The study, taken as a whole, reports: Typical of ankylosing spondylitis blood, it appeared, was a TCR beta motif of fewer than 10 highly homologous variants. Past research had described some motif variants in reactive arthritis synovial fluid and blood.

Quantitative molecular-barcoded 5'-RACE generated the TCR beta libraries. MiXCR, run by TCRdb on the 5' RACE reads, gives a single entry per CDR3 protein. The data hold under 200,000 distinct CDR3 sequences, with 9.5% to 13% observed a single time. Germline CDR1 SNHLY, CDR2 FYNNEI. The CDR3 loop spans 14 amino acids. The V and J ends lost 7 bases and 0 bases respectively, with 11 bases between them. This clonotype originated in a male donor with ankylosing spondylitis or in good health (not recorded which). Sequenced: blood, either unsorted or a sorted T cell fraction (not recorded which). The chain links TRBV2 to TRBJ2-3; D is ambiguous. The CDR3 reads CASKKASSTDTQYF. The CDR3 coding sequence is TGTGCCAGCAAGAAAGCCTCAAGCACAGATACGCAGTATTTT.